This T cell receptor beta chain came from a study of blood T cells in healthy people across ages. In the study overall: Template switching captured about one barcoded beta molecule per two T cells. Whole-study results and caveats: Donor CMV status, an unknown factor, possibly confounded changes in expanded clonotypes.

The CDR3 sequence is 12 residues long. CDR1 SQVTM and CDR2 ANQGSEA come from the germline V gene. V dropped 7 bases and J dropped 5 bases, with 14 bases sitting between them. Alongside a J-beta primer mix, a sample-barcoded 5' primer served in a second PCR lasting about 7 to 12 cycles. Every cDNA molecule carried a tag from a template-switch adaptor bearing 12 random nucleotides. TCRdb re-analysed the 5' RACE reads in MiXCR, keeping a single row per CDR3 protein. The sample consists of 1 million or so distinct CDR3 sequences, less than 25% of them appearing once. This clonotype was detected a few times. Its target is not known. Another study also made use of these data, one on T cells of mothers and their children.

This sequence was found in a girl aged 2 to 10 in good health. The sequencing sample was made of blood. This chain connects TRBV29-1 to TRBJ1-1, with a weak D call TRBD1 (6 bases). The CDR3: CSAPPQGTEAFF. The CDR3 DNA reads as TGCAGCGCTCCCCCGCAGGGGACTGAAGCTTTCTTT.